The 27 T cell receptor beta chains below all came from one sample that was sequenced in a study of T-cell memory formation after mild COVID-19. TCRdb analysed the 5' RACE reads with MiXCR anew, one entry per CDR3 protein. The sample includes a few hundred thousand distinct CDR3 sequences, approximately 25% of them seen just once. Sequenced material: PBMCs or a T cell subset sorted from them (not recorded which). The receptors here all came from an adult woman who had mild COVID-19 (a few samples of this study predate the infection). Cell type and time point are not known.

The sample holds a few counts of this clonotype. The V gene is TRBV4-2, the J gene TRBJ2-7; D remains unclear. The germline gives CDR1 LGHNA, CDR2 YNFKEQ. The CDR3 has 13 residues. V lost 0 bases and J lost 3, with 6 bases in between. CDR3 loop: CASSQDAHYEQYF. CDR3 DNA: TGTGCCAGCAGCCAAGATGCCCACTACGAGCAGTACTTC.

This clonotype was picked up a small number of times. The chain combines TRBV7-9 with TRBJ2-7, with 8 bases that match TRBD1. Germline CDR1 is SEHNR and CDR2 is FQNEAQ (reference sequence). V trimming: 5 bases; J trimming: 6 bases; junction bases outside the gene matches: 6. The length of the CDR3 is 13 residues. The CDR3 bases are TGTGCCAGCAGCCTGACAGGGGTTGGCGAGCAGTACTTC. This sequence encodes CASSLTGVGEQYF.

This clonotype has a handful of counts. The chain joins TRBV19 to TRBJ2-3, with unresolved D. This CDR3 spans 17 amino acids. Germline V CDR1 and CDR2: LNHDA, SQIVND (reference sequence). Deletions cut 1 base from V and 7 bases from J, with 21 bases between. The DNA for the CDR3 is TGTGCCAGTAGTATAGGTTCGGCGCTCCGGGTTCAGAATACGCAGTATTTT. Translation: CASSIGSALRVQNTQYF.

This clonotype was observed a handful of times. The J gene is TRBJ1-5, the V gene TRBV20-1; weak D call: TRBD1 (6 bases). The CDR3 has 13 residues. Trimming took off 4 bases at V and 6 bases at J, with 13 bases between the two ends. The germline gives CDR1 DFQATT, CDR2 SNEGSKA (reference sequence). The CDR3 nucleotides read TGCAGTGCTAACACAGGGTTGGGTCAGCCCCAGCATTTT. This sequence encodes CSANTGLGQPQHF.

The genes are TRBV3-1 and TRBJ1-5, with a tentative D call TRBD1 (6 bases). Trimming took 4 bases from V and 5 from J, leaving 9 bases between them. The CDR3 loop spans 13 amino acids. Germline values: CDR1 LGHDT, CDR2 YNNKEL (reference sequence). CDR3 residues: CASSPRGHQPQHF. CDR3 coding DNA: TGTGCCAGCAGCCCTCGGGGGCATCAGCCCCAGCATTTT.

The chain has TRBV19 and TRBJ2-7; 10 bases line up with TRBD1. CDR1 LNHDA and CDR2 SQIVND come from the germline V gene (reference sequence). The junction had 10 bases not matched to a gene; V was cut back by 5 bases and J by 6 bases. CDR3 length equals 15 residues. This chain's CDR3 is CASSAPGQGQIEQYF. In nucleotides, the CDR3 is TGTGCCAGTAGTGCCCCGGGACAGGGGCAAATCGAGCAGTACTTC.

This clonotype was observed a handful of times. This chain's CDR3 is CASSSRQERSYNEQFF. The CDR3 DNA reads TGCGCCAGCAGCTCCAGACAGGAACGCTCCTACAATGAGCAGTTCTTC. The chain combines TRBV5-1 with TRBJ2-1, with D possibly being TRBD1 (6 bases). The CDR3 has 16 amino acids. Trimming removed 3 bases from V and 0 bases from J, with 13 bases in between. Germline CDR1 SGHRS, CDR2 YFSETQ.

The sample holds a few counts of this clonotype. This sequence joins TRBV27 and TRBJ1-2; D is unclear. This CDR3 is 13 amino acids long. Germline lookup yields CDR1 MNHEY and CDR2 SMNVEV (reference sequence). The ends were cut back, 8 bases at V and 8 bases at J, with 18 bases in the middle. The CDR3 loop reads CASGFDSGGGYTF. The CDR3 nucleotides are TGTGCCAGCGGGTTCGACTCGGGAGGGGGCTACACCTTC.

The chain has TRBV5-1 and TRBJ2-2, with 8 bases identical to TRBD1. The CDR3 sequence is 16 residues long. Germline CDR1 reads SGHRS; CDR2 reads YFSETQ. Unmatched junction bases numbered 6, after V lost 2 bases and J lost 3 bases. CDR3 sequence reads: CASSFLATGDTGELFF. For the CDR3, the DNA is TGCGCCAGCAGCTTCTTGGCGACAGGGGACACCGGGGAGCTGTTTTTT.

This clonotype was found a few times. Here the CDR3 reads CATSRDRLEISTGELFF. CDR3 nucleotides: TGTGCCACCAGCAGAGATCGGCTAGAAATCTCCACCGGGGAGCTGTTTTTT. This chain links TRBV15 with TRBJ2-2; D not certain. The V gene's germline CDR1 is LNHNV and CDR2 YYDKDF (reference sequence). The CDR3 is 17 amino acids. V lost 0 bases, J lost 4 bases, and 15 bases lay in between.

The chain links TRBV7-9 to TRBJ2-3; no definite D call. V dropped 6 bases and J dropped 4 bases, with 5 bases sitting between them. Germline lookup yields CDR1 SEHNR and CDR2 FQNEAQ (reference sequence). The CDR3 spans 11 residues. The CDR3 reads CASREADTQYF. DNA of the CDR3: TGTGCCAGCAGGGAAGCAGATACGCAGTATTTT.

This chain connects TRBV4-1 to TRBJ1-1; no reliable D call. CDR3 length: 15 residues. V was trimmed by 0 bases and J by 0 bases, leaving 8 bases between them. Looked up from germline, CDR1 is MGHRA and CDR2 is YSYEKL. As DNA, the CDR3 is TGCGCCAGCAGCCAAGAAGAGGTAATGAACACTGAAGCTTTCTTT. Amino acid sequence: CASSQEEVMNTEAFF.

The chain combines TRBV6-6 with TRBJ2-7; perhaps TRBD1 as D (7 bases). The CDR3 has 15 amino acids. The germline CDR1 and CDR2 sequences are MNHNY and SVGAGI (reference sequence). The germline V and J ends were trimmed by 7 bases and 1 base, with 17 bases remaining between them. The CDR3 region has the DNA TGTGCCAGCACCCCGGTGCCAGGGGGGTCCTACGAGCAGTACTTC. Its protein product is CASTPVPGGSYEQYF.

The rearrangement links TRBV6-5 to TRBJ1-1; 7 bases agree with TRBD1. This CDR3 contains 12 residues. CDR1 and CDR2 from the germline V gene are MNHEY and SVGAGI. J was trimmed by 11 bases and V by 7 bases; bases with no gene match: 10. The CDR3 protein is CASTRRDRVAFF. The CDR3 coding sequence is TGTGCCAGCACCCGCCGGGACAGAGTGGCTTTCTTT.

The J gene is TRBJ2-7, the V gene TRBV5-4; TRBD2 matches at 7 bases. This CDR3 has 14 residues. Per germline, CDR1 SGHNT and CDR2 YYREEE (reference sequence). With 3 bases clipped from V and 5 bases from J, the junction kept 8 bases outside the gene matches. In DNA, the CDR3 is TGTGCCAGCAGCTCATCAATGGCGGGAGACGAGCAGTACTTC. Its translation is CASSSSMAGDEQYF.

The rearrangement links TRBV5-1 to TRBJ2-7; possibly TRBD2 for D (7 bases). V was pared by 6 bases and J by 2 bases, with 15 bases between. The CDR3 spans 14 residues. Germline CDR1 reads SGHRS; CDR2 reads YFSETQ. CDR3 sequence reads: CASTLSGTPYEQYF. The DNA of the CDR3 is TGCGCCAGCACCCTCAGCGGGACACCCTACGAGCAGTACTTC.

This clonotype was seen at least ten times. CDR3 sequence reads: CASSQGWGGNQPQHF. In nucleotides, the CDR3 is TGCGCCAGCAGCCAAGGTTGGGGGGGGAACCAGCCCCAGCATTTT. This chain joins TRBV4-1 and TRBJ1-5; weak D call: TRBD1 (5 bases). The CDR3 totals 15 residues. Germline CDR1 reads MGHRA; CDR2 reads YSYEKL. V shed 1 base and J shed 7 bases, with 14 bases lying between them.

This clonotype has only a few counts. The genes are TRBV30 and TRBJ2-1, with TRBD2 matching 7 bases. V shed 0 bases, J shed 2 bases, and the junction held 4 bases outside the gene matches. The CDR3 sequence is 15 residues long. Germline V gene sequence: CDR1 GTSNPN, CDR2 SVGIG (reference sequence). The CDR3 sequence: CAWSVGGLAYNEQFF. As DNA, the CDR3 is TGTGCCTGGAGTGTAGGTGGACTAGCCTACAATGAGCAGTTCTTC.

The CDR3 loop is CAWSVGTGPYEQYF. In DNA, the CDR3 is TGTGCCTGGAGTGTCGGGACAGGGCCCTACGAGCAGTACTTC. This chain joins TRBV30 and TRBJ2-7; 9 bases map to TRBD1. V shed 0 bases, J shed 2 bases, and the junction held 2 bases outside the gene matches. This CDR3 has 14 residues. Germline V gene lookup returns CDR1 GTSNPN and CDR2 SVGIG (reference sequence).

This clonotype came up a few times. The chain combines TRBV20-1 with TRBJ2-3, with 10 bases that match TRBD1. V was pared by 5 bases and J by 2 bases, with 19 bases of the junction left unmatched. This CDR3 contains 19 residues. Per the germline V gene, CDR1 is DFQATT and CDR2 is SNEGSKA (reference sequence). As DNA, the CDR3 is TGCAGTGCTCTGACAGGGGGCCTCGAAACACCGCTAAACACAGATACGCAGTATTTT. It encodes CSALTGGLETPLNTDTQYF.

The chain is built from TRBV3-1 and TRBJ2-3; 7 bases map to TRBD2. The junction had 7 bases not matched to a gene; V was cut back by 4 bases and J by 0 bases. The CDR3 contains 16 residues. The V gene's germline CDR1 is LGHDT and CDR2 YNNKEL (reference sequence). The DNA of the CDR3 is TGTGCCAGCAGCCTTCGGGACTATCAAAGCACAGATACGCAGTATTTT. Translated, it gives CASSLRDYQSTDTQYF.

V gene TRBV7-2 combines with J gene TRBJ1-6, with D uncertain. The CDR3 runs to 12 residues. Germline V CDR1 and CDR2: SGHTA, FQGNSA. Trimming took off 4 bases at V and 13 bases at J, with 11 bases between the two ends. CDR3 in DNA: TGTGCCAGCAGCTCCCCGGAGTCGCCCCTCCACTTT. Protein product: CASSSPESPLHF. The variable domain in full, completed from reference TRBV7-2 and TRBJ1-6, reads GAGVSQSPSNKVTEKGKDVELRCDPISGHTALYWYRQSLGQGLEFLIYFQGNSAPDKSGLPSDRFSAERTGGSVSTLTIQRTQQEDSAVYLCASSSPESPLHFGNGTRLTVT.

V is TRBV4-1 and J is TRBJ2-3; the match to TRBD1 covers 9 bases. J gave up 3 bases and V 7 bases, and 11 bases lay outside the gene matches. The CDR3 contains 16 residues. Looked up from germline, CDR1 is MGHRA and CDR2 is YSYEKL. CDR3 in amino acids: CASKPTQGARTDTQYF. The DNA for the CDR3 is TGCGCCAGCAAACCCACACAGGGGGCGAGGACAGATACGCAGTATTTT.

This clonotype was detected a few times. The genes are TRBV12-3 or TRBV12-4 and TRBJ2-1, with D possibly called TRBD1 or TRBD2 (5 bases each). The CDR3 is 14 residues long. V was shortened by 3 bases and J by 5 bases, with 11 bases between the two germline ends. The CDR3 loop is CASSLVRGDNEQFF. DNA for the CDR3: TGTGCCAGCAGTTTGGTCCGGGGCGACAATGAGCAGTTCTTC.

The chain employs TRBV24-1 and TRBJ2-5; maybe TRBD2 (5 bases). The CDR3 runs 14 residues. Between the trimmed V and J ends, which lost 3 bases and 9 bases, there was a span of 16 bases. CDR1 and CDR2 from the germline V gene are KGHDR and SFDVKD. The CDR3, as DNA: TGTGCCACCAGTGATAGACTCCTCGGGGAGTCCCAGTACTTC. Encoded protein: CATSDRLLGESQYF.

In this sample, this clonotype turned up a few times. The rearrangement links TRBV7-6 to TRBJ2-5, with 8 bases matching TRBD2. The germline CDR1 and CDR2 sequences are SGHVS and FNYEAQ. CDR3 length: 16 residues. The J segment lost 2 bases and the V segment lost 6 bases, leaving 11 bases of the junction unmatched. The CDR3 nucleotides read TGTGCCAGCAGATTAAGTCTAGCGGGCGATCAAGAGACCCAGTACTTC. This encodes CASRLSLAGDQETQYF.

This CDR3 reads CASSSLRDSYEQYF. For the CDR3, the DNA is TGTGCCAGCAGCTCACTCCGGGACTCCTACGAGCAGTACTTC. The chain links TRBV7-8 to TRBJ2-7; D is perhaps TRBD2 (5 bases). V lost 4 bases to trimming and J lost 0 bases, with 10 bases between them. The CDR3 consists of 14 residues. Germline V gene data show CDR1 as SGHVS and CDR2 as FQNEAQ.